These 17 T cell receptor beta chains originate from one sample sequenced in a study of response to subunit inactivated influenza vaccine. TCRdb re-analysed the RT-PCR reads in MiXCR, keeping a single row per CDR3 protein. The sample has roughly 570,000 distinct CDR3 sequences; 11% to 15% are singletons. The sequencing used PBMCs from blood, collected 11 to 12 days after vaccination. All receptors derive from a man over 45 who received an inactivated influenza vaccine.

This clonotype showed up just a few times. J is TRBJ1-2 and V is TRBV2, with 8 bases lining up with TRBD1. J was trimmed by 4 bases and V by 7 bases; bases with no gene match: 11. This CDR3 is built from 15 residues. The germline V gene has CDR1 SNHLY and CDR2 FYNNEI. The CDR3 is CASTMDRAMGYGYTF. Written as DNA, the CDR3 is TGTGCCAGCACTATGGACAGGGCGATGGGCTATGGCTACACCTTC.

CDR3 sequence (DNA): TGTGCCAGCTCCCGGGACGTAGGTTCGATTCAGGACCTCCACTTT. Translating gives CASSRDVGSIQDLHF. The rearrangement links TRBV6-1 to TRBJ1-6, with D perhaps matching TRBD1 (5 bases). Germline-derived CDR1 and CDR2 are MNHNS and SASEGT. The CDR3 contains 15 residues. The germline V and J ends were trimmed by 8 bases and 15 bases, with 26 bases remaining between them.

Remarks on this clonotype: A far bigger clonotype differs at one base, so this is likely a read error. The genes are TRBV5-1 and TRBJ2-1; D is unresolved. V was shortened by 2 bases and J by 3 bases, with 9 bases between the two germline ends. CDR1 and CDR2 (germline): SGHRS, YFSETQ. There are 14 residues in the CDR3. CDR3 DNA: TGCGCCAGCAGCTTTGCCGGCGTCTACAATGAGCAGTTCTTC. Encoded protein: CASSFAGVYNEQFF.

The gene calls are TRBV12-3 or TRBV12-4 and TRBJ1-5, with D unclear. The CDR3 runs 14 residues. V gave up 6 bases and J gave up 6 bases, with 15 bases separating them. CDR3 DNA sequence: TGTGCCAGCAGCGATGTCTCCCGGGGTCAGCCCCAGCATTTT. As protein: CASSDVSRGQPQHF.

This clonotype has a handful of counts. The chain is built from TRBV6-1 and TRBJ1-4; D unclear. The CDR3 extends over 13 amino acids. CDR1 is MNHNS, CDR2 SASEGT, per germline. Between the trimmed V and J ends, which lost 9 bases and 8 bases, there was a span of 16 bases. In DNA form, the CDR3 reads TGTGCCAGTCAAAATCAGGAATGGGAAAAACTGTTTTTT. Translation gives CASQNQEWEKLFF.

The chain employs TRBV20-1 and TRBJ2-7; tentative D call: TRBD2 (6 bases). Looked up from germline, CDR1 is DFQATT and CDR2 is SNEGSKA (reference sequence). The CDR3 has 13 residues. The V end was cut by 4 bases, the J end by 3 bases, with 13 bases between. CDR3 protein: CSATRDSNYEQYF. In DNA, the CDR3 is TGCAGTGCTACCCGGGACTCTAACTACGAGCAGTACTTC.

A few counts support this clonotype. CDR3 sequence: CASRPHRGDSYEQYF. Here the CDR3 DNA reads TGTGCCAGCAGACCGCACAGGGGCGATTCCTACGAGCAGTACTTC. The chain carries TRBV28 and TRBJ2-7; 7 bases are shared with TRBD1. There are 15 residues in the CDR3. The junction had 9 bases not matched to a gene; V was cut back by 6 bases and J by 1 base. Per the germline V gene, CDR1 is MDHEN and CDR2 is SYDVKM.

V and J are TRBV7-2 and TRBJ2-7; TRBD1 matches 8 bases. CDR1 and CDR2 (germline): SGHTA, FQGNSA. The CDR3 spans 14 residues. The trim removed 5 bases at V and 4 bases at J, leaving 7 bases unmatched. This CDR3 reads CASSEGQGPYEQYF. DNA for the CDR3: TGTGCCAGCAGCGAAGGACAGGGACCATACGAGCAGTACTTC.

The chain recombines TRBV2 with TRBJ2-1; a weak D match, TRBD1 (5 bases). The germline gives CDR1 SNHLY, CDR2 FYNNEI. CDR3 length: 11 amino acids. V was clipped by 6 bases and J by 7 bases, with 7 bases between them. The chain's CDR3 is CASRQVNEQFF. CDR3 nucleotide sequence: TGTGCCAGCAGACAGGTTAATGAGCAGTTCTTC.

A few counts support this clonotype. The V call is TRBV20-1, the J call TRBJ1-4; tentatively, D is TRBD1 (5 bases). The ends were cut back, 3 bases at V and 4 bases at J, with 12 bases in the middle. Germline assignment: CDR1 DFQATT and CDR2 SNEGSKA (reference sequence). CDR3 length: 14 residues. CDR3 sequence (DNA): TGCAGTGCTAGCCTCCCAGGGTTTAATGAAAAACTGTTTTTT. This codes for CSASLPGFNEKLFF.

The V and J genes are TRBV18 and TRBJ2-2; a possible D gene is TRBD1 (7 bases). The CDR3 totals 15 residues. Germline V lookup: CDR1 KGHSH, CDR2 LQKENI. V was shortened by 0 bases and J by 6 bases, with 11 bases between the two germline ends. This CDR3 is CASSPPRGDSGELFF. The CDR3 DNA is TGTGCCAGCTCACCACCCAGGGGGGACTCCGGGGAGCTGTTTTTT.

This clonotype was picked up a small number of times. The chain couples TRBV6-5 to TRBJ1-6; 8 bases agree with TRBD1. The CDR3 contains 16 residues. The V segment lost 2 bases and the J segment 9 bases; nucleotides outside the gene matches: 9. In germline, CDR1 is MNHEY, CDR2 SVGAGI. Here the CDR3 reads CASSYHGQGGGSPLHF. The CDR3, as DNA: TGTGCCAGCAGTTACCATGGACAGGGAGGGGGTTCACCCCTCCACTTT.

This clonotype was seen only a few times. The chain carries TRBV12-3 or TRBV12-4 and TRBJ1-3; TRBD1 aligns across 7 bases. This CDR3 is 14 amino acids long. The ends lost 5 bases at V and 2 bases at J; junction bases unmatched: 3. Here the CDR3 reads CASSDRVTGNTIYF. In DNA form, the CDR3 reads TGTGCCAGCAGTGACAGGGTTACTGGAAACACCATATATTTT.

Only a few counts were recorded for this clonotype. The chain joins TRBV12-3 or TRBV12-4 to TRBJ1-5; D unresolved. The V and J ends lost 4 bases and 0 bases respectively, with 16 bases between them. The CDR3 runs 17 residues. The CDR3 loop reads CASSSYLGEGSNQPQHF. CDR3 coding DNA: TGTGCCAGCAGTTCATATTTAGGAGAAGGTAGCAATCAGCCCCAGCATTTT.

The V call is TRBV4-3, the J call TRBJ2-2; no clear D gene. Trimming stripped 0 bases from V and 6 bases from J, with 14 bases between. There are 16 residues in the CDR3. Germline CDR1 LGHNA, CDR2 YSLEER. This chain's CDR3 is CASSQDTLPGSGELFF. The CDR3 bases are TGCGCCAGCAGCCAAGATACCCTCCCTGGGTCCGGGGAGCTGTTTTTT.

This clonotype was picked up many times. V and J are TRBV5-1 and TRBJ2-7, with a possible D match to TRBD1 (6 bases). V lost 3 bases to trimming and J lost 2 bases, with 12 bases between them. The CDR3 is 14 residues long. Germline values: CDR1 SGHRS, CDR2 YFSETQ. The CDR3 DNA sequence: TGCGCCAGCAGCTCGAGGACAGATGCCTACGAGCAGTACTTC. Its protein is CASSSRTDAYEQYF. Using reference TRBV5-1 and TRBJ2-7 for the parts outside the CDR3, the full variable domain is KAGVTQTPRYLIKTRGQQVTLSCSPISGHRSVSWYQQTPGQGLQFLFEYFSETQRNKGNFPGRFSGRQFSNSRSEMNVSTLELGDSALYLCASSSRTDAYEQYFGPGTRLTVT.

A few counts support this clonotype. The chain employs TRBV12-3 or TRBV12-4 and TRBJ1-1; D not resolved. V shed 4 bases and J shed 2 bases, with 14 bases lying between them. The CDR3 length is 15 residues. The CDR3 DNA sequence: TGTGCCAGCAGTTATGGCCGGGTGGGAAACACTGAAGCTTTCTTT. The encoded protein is CASSYGRVGNTEAFF.